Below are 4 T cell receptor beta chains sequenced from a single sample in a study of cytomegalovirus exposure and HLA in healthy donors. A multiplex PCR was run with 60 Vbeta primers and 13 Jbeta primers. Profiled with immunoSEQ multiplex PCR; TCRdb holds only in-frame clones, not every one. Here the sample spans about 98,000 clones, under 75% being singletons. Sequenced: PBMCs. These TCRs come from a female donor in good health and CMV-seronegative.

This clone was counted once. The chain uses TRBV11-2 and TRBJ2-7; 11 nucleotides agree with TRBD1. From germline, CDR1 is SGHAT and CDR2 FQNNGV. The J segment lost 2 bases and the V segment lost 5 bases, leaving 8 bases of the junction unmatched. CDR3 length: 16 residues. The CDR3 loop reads CASSPVGQGGTYEQYF. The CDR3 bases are TGTGCCAGCAGCCCCGTGGGACAGGGGGGCACCTACGAGCAGTACTTC. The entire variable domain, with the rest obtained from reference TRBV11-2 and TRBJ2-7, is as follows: EAGVAQSPRYKIIEKRQSVAFWCNPISGHATLYWYQQILGQGPKLLIQFQNNGVVDDSQLPKDRFSAERLKGVDSTLKIQPAKLEDSAVYLCASSPVGQGGTYEQYFGPGTRLTVT.

In nucleotides, the CDR3 is TGTGCCAGCAGCTACGGACAGGGGCCGTATAATTCACCCCTCCACTTT. This codes for CASSYGQGPYNSPLHF. V is TRBV6-5 and J is TRBJ1-6; 9 bases are shared with TRBD1. V gave up 6 bases and J gave up 4 bases; unmatched junction bases: 7. Germline V gives CDR1 MNHEY, CDR2 SVGAGI. This CDR3 is built from 16 residues.

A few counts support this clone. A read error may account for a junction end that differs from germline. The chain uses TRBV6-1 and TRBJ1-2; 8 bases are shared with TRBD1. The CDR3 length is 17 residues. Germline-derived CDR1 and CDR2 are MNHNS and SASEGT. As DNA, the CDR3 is TGTGCCAGCAGGGAAGGACAGGGTAAGAGAATCGACTATGGCTACACCTTC. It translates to CASREGQGKRIDYGYTF.

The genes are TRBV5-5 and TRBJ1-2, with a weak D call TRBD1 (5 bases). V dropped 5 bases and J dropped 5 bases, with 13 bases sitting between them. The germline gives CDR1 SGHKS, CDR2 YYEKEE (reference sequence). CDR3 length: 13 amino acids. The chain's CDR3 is CASRLQELYGYTF. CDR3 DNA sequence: TGTGCCAGCAGATTACAGGAGTTGTATGGCTACACCTTC. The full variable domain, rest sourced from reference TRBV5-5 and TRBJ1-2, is DAGVTQSPTHLIKTRGQQVTLRCSPISGHKSVSWYQQVLGQGPQFIFQYYEKEERGRGNFPDRFSARQFPNYSSELNVNALLLGDSALYLCASRLQELYGYTFGSGTRLTVV.